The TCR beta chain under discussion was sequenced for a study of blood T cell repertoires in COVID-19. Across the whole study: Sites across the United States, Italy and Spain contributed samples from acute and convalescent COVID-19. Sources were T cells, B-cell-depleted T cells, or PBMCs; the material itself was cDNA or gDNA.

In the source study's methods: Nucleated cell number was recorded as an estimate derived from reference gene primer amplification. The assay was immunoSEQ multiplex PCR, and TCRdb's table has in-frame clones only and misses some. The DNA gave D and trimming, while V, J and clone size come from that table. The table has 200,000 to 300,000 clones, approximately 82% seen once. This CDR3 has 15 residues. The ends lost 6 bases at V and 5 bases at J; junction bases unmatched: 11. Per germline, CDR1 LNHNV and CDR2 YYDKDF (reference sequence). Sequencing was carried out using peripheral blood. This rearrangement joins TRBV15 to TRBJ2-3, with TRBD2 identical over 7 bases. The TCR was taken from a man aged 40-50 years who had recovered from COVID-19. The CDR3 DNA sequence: TGTGCCACCAGACCCCTAATAGCGGGCTTAGATACGCAGTATTTT. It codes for CATRPLIAGLDTQYF.